The clone carrying this T cell receptor (beta chain) was recorded many times. J gave up 8 bases and V 2 bases, and 4 bases lay outside the gene matches. The germline CDR1 and CDR2 sequences are SGHAT and FQNNGV. This CDR3 has 14 residues. The entry originates in a study of T cells in Graves' hyperthyroidism and ophthalmopathy. Sampled blood dates from first hyperthyroidism diagnosis, and it precedes any ophthalmopathy symptoms. Amplification of TCR beta CDR3 regions was performed using RNA transcripts as template. TCR CDR3 regions were first amplified by RT-PCR with HTBI primers. TCRdb fed the multiplex PCR reads into MiXCR, producing one record per CDR3 protein. The table includes around 380,000 distinct CDR3 sequences, roughly 13% detected once.

The source material was blood. The V call is TRBV11-2, the J call TRBJ2-1, with 9 bases matching TRBD2. The receptor comes from a young man with Graves' hyperthyroidism that later progressed to Graves' ophthalmopathy. DNA of the CDR3: TGTGCCAGCAGCTTATGGCGGGGGGGTGATGAGCAGTTCTTC. It is translated as CASSLWRGGDEQFF.